The sample holds many counts of the clone carrying this T cell receptor beta chain. Its antigen is still unknown. The data derive from a study of T-cell memory formation after mild COVID-19. Overall study context: Clusters were largely donor specific. General study points: CD4+ clones that contracted lay mainly in CM and EM; CD8+ ones lay in EMRA. Whereas later expanders leaned CD4+, clones contracting day 15 to 85 showed a balanced CD4/CD8 makeup.

Barcoded TCR alpha and TCR beta cDNA libraries with UMIs came from 5'RACE using constant-segment primers. TCRdb reprocessed the 5' RACE reads via MiXCR and lists one record per CDR3 protein. The sample includes over 35,000 distinct CDR3 sequences, about a tenth of them seen just once. Germline V gene data show CDR1 as SGDLS and CDR2 as YYNGEE. V was shortened by 4 bases and J by 2 bases, with 10 bases between the two germline ends. The CDR3 has 14 residues. The chain uses TRBV9 and TRBJ2-1, with unresolved D. The sample was PBMCs or a T cell subset sorted from them (not recorded which). The sequence was obtained from an adult woman who had mild COVID-19 (a few samples of this study predate the infection). Cell type and time point are not known. This CDR3 reads CASSPYTAYNEQFF. As DNA, the CDR3 is TGTGCCAGCAGCCCCTACACCGCCTACAATGAGCAGTTCTTC.